One sample yielded the 13 T cell receptor beta chains listed below, sequenced in a study of blood T cell repertoires in COVID-19. Clones were read by immunoSEQ multiplex PCR, and TCRdb kept only the in-frame ones, dropping some. This sample has fewer than 200,000 clones, with roughly 85% found just once. Input material: peripheral blood. The receptors were gathered from a woman in her sixties with acute or convalescent COVID-19.

The rearrangement links TRBV24-1 to TRBJ2-6; weak D call: TRBD2 (6 bases). Germline loops: CDR1 KGHDR, CDR2 SFDVKD. V was cut by 2 bases and J by 0 bases, with 7 bases left in between. The CDR3 loop spans 16 amino acids. The CDR3 DNA reads TGTGCCACCAGTGATTGGGGGGACTCTGGGGCCAACGTCCTGACTTTC. It yields the protein CATSDWGDSGANVLTF.

This clone was counted only a few times. This sequence joins TRBV30 and TRBJ1-2; no firm D call. The CDR3 extends over 11 amino acids. Germline V CDR1 and CDR2: GTSNPN, SVGIG (reference sequence). The V end lost 2 bases, the J end lost 7 bases, and 8 bases lay between the germline ends. The CDR3 region is CAWSSLSGYTF. The CDR3 DNA reads as TGTGCCTGGAGTTCTCTGTCTGGCTACACCTTC.

The CDR3 nucleotides are TGTGCCAGCAGTTACTCGCCCAGGGGTAGCTCTTATGGCTACACCTTC. This sequence encodes CASSYSPRGSSYGYTF. The chain links TRBV6-6 to TRBJ1-2, with D possibly matching TRBD1 (6 bases). There are 16 residues in the CDR3. Germline CDR1 and CDR2: MNHNY and SVGAGI (reference sequence). Trimming pared 0 bases from V and 5 bases from J, leaving 16 bases between.

The chain employs TRBV18 and TRBJ2-2; a possible D gene is TRBD1 (6 bases). There are 14 residues in the CDR3. Germline-derived CDR1 and CDR2 are KGHSH and LQKENI. The V and J ends lost 6 bases and 6 bases respectively, with 14 bases between them. The CDR3 region is CASSPPNRAGELFF. CDR3 in DNA: TGTGCCAGCTCGCCGCCGAACAGGGCCGGGGAGCTGTTTTTT.

A word on this clone: This same CDR3 is encoded by further DNA sequences in the sample. The chain is built from TRBV19 and TRBJ1-4; TRBD1 aligns across 11 bases. This CDR3 contains 13 residues. Trimming took 5 bases from V and 8 from J; bases not matched to a gene: 1. The V gene's germline CDR1 is LNHDA and CDR2 SQIVND (reference sequence). CDR3 nucleotide sequence: TGTGCCAGTAGTGGGACAGGGGGAGAAAAACTGTTTTTT. Amino acids: CASSGTGGEKLFF. Using reference TRBV19 and TRBJ1-4 for the parts outside the CDR3, the full variable domain is DGGITQSPKYLFRKEGQNVTLSCEQNLNHDAMYWYRQDPGQGLRLIYYSQIVNDFQKGDIAEGYSVSREKKESFPLTVTSAQKNPTAFYLCASSGTGGEKLFFGSGTQLSVL.

This chain uses TRBV30 with TRBJ2-5, with a possible D match to TRBD1 (7 bases). Trimming cost V 3 bases and J 5 bases, with 13 bases left between them. The CDR3 runs 13 residues. CDR1 and CDR2 (germline): GTSNPN, SVGIG (reference sequence). The CDR3 here is CAWSGGQSETQYF. The CDR3 DNA is TGTGCCTGGAGCGGGGGACAGTCGGAGACCCAGTACTTC.

The chain has TRBV10-3 and TRBJ1-4; TRBD1 matches at 10 bases. The germline V gene has CDR1 ENHRY and CDR2 SYGVKD. The CDR3 is 14 residues long. Germline trimming cut 10 bases from V and 4 bases from J; bases unmatched to any gene: 6. The CDR3 DNA reads TGTGCCACCAGGGGACAGGGGATTAATGAAAAACTGTTTTTT. It translates to CATRGQGINEKLFF.

Comments on this clone: A read error may explain this, as a much larger clone is one base away. The chain couples TRBV2 to TRBJ1-2; TRBD1 aligns across 9 bases. The germline V gene has CDR1 SNHLY and CDR2 FYNNEI. The CDR3 has 13 amino acids. Trimming removed 4 bases from V and 4 bases from J; junction bases left unmatched: 1. CDR3 in DNA: TGTGCCAGCAGTGCGGGACAGGGCTATGGCTACACCTTC. It translates to CASSAGQGYGYTF.

The J gene is TRBJ2-2, the V gene TRBV11-3, with D perhaps matching TRBD2 (6 bases). V was clipped by 5 bases and J by 3 bases, with 16 bases between them. Per germline, CDR1 SGHNT and CDR2 YENEEA. There are 16 residues in the CDR3. The CDR3 sequence is CASSTRDWWDTGELFF. In nucleotides, the CDR3 is TGTGCCAGCAGCACAAGGGACTGGTGGGACACCGGGGAGCTGTTTTTT.

The chain carries TRBV5-1 and TRBJ2-1; 10 bases are a match to TRBD2. There are 17 residues in the CDR3. Germline V gives CDR1 SGHRS, CDR2 YFSETQ. V lost 0 bases and J lost 7; bases outside the gene matches: 10. The CDR3 reads CASSLERTSGRRNEQFF. The CDR3, as DNA: TGCGCCAGCAGCTTGGAGAGGACTAGCGGCCGGAGGAATGAGCAGTTCTTC.

This clone was recorded a few times. The gene calls are TRBV6-5 and TRBJ1-2; D gene uncertain. CDR3 length: 13 amino acids. Trimming pared 8 bases from V and 6 bases from J, leaving 16 bases between. Germline CDR1 reads MNHEY; CDR2 reads SVGAGI. The CDR3 is CASGGRAGNGYTF. The CDR3 DNA sequence: TGTGCCAGCGGAGGTAGGGCGGGAAATGGCTACACCTTC.

The chain carries TRBV18 and TRBJ2-1; no reliable D call. There are 16 residues in the CDR3. The V gene's germline CDR1 is KGHSH and CDR2 LQKENI. V shed 1 base and J shed 7 bases, with 17 bases lying between them. The CDR3 region has the DNA TGTGCCAGCTCACCACGTCAACAACCCTCCAGTAATGAGCAGTTCTTC. It translates to CASSPRQQPSSNEQFF.

V gene TRBV9 combines with J gene TRBJ2-1; TRBD2 matches at 14 bases. The trim removed 4 bases at V and 9 bases at J, leaving 6 bases unmatched. The CDR3 is made up of 15 amino acids. Germline-derived CDR1 and CDR2 are SGDLS and YYNGEE. The CDR3 DNA follows: TGTGCCAGCAGCCAGACTAGCGGGAGGGCCGTTGAGCAGTTCTTC. The encoded protein is CASSQTSGRAVEQFF.